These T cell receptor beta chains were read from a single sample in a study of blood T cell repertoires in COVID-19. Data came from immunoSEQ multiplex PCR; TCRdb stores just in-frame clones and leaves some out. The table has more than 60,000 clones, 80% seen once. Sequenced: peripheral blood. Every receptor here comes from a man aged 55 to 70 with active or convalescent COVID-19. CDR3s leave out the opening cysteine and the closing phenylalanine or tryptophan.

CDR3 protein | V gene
ASRRLSSARQEKLF | TRBV2
ASRRQAANEKLF | TRBV19
ASSLGQANTEAF | TRBV7-2
ASSQESGGLDEQY | TRBV3-1/TRBV3-2
ASSVTGQGSNSPLH | TRBV9
ASSDIGNYGYT | TRBV6-2/TRBV6-3
ASSLVMSQPQH | TRBV7-6
ASSLGFIASGSFSDTQY | TRBV11-3
ASNGEGYGYT | TRBV3-1/TRBV3-2
ASSLAGPGSYT | TRBV5-5
ASSPGSGAYEQY | TRBV18
ASSLLAGVQETQY | TRBV7-2
ASVVGQGANEQF | TRBV7-2
ASSGSTGYEQY | TRBV7-8
ASSISEGNQPQH | TRBV19